The present T cell receptor beta chain was sequenced within a study of blood T cell repertoires in COVID-19. Looking at the study overall: COVID-19 samples from acute and convalescent phases originated in the United States, Italy and Spain.

The germline V and J ends were trimmed by 6 bases and 7 bases, with 21 bases remaining between them. This CDR3 is built from 16 residues. The V gene's germline CDR1 is MDHEN and CDR2 SYDVKM. Clones were read by immunoSEQ multiplex PCR, and TCRdb kept only the in-frame ones, dropping some. The table shows about 360,000 clones, with around nine tenths occurring only once. This chain joins TRBV28 and TRBJ1-4; D is unclear. The sequence came from a woman aged 60-75 years with COVID-19, enrolled during active disease. Sequenced material: peripheral blood. The CDR3 sequence: CASSPWSGRDGEKLFF. The DNA for the CDR3 is TGTGCCAGCAGCCCGTGGTCCGGGAGGGATGGTGAAAAACTGTTTTTT. Full variable domain (outside the CDR3, taken from reference TRBV28 and TRBJ1-4): DVKVTQSSRYLVKRTGEKVFLECVQDMDHENMFWYRQDPGLGLRLIYFSYDVKMKEKGDIPEGYSVSREKKERFSLILESASTNQTSMYLCASSPWSGRDGEKLFFGSGTQLSVL.